Listed below are T cell receptor beta chains from one sample, sequenced in a study of cytomegalovirus exposure and HLA in healthy donors. Measured with immunoSEQ multiplex PCR; TCRdb has only the in-frame clones, and not every one. The table lists 120,000 or so clones, about 74% of them singletons. The material sequenced was PBMCs. The source is a man aged 25 to 45 in good health and CMV-seronegative. Both conserved end residues are part of each CDR3. Fields, in order: D gene, V gene, clone size, J gene, CDR3 protein, CDR3 DNA. A D gene is named only where the DNA matches it firmly. The listing skips clone size in some rows; elsewhere it reads once, few, many or a size class.

D: NA
V: TRBV2
size: NA
J: TRBJ1-5
CDR3: CASSLLQIGGQPQHF
DNA: TGTGCCAGCAGCCTACTTCAGATCGGGGGTCAGCCCCAGCATTTT

D: TRBD2
V: TRBV18
size: NA
J: TRBJ2-1
CDR3: CASSPRTSGGAYNEQFF
DNA: TGTGCCAGCTCACCACGGACAAGCGGGGGGGCCTACAATGAGCAGTTCTTC

D: NA
V: TRBV30
size: NA
J: TRBJ2-5
CDR3: CAWSVQMQETQYF
DNA: TGTGCCTGGAGTGTACAAATGCAAGAGACCCAGTACTTC

D: NA
V: TRBV27
size: NA
J: TRBJ1-2
CDR3: CASSFRAADGYTF
DNA: TGTGCCAGCAGTTTCCGGGCAGCGGATGGCTACACCTTC

D: NA
V: TRBV5-8
size: once
J: TRBJ2-5
CDR3: CARGTQGTPLETQYF
DNA: TGTGCCAGGGGGACTCAGGGCACACCCTTAGAGACCCAGTACTTC

D: NA
V: TRBV5-4
size: few
J: TRBJ1-1
CDR3: CASSLATRRGTEAFF
DNA: TGTGCCAGCAGCTTGGCTACGCGAAGGGGCACTGAAGCTTTCTTT

D: NA
V: TRBV11-2
size: NA
J: TRBJ2-5
CDR3: CASSLRVGGDETQYF
DNA: TGTGCCAGCAGCTTAAGGGTAGGGGGTGATGAGACCCAGTACTTC

D: TRBD2
V: TRBV28
size: NA
J: TRBJ2-7
CDR3: CASRRGASGAREQYF
DNA: TGTGCCAGCAGACGCGGCGCTAGCGGGGCGCGGGAGCAGTACTTC

D: TRBD2
V: TRBV4-1
size: NA
J: TRBJ2-2
CDR3: CASSLRGGRGIGELFF
DNA: TGCGCCAGCAGCTTGCGGGGGGGCCGGGGAATCGGGGAGCTGTTTTTT

D: NA
V: TRBV5-1
size: NA
J: TRBJ2-2
CDR3: CASSSLGAERHGELFF
DNA: TGCGCCAGCAGCTCCCTGGGGGCGGAGAGGCACGGGGAGCTGTTTTTT

D: TRBD1
V: TRBV6-1
size: NA
J: TRBJ1-5
CDR3: CASTFGTGNQPQHF
DNA: TGTGCCAGTACTTTCGGGACAGGTAATCAGCCCCAGCATTTT

D: NA
V: TRBV30
size: NA
J: TRBJ2-5
CDR3: CAWRTQVRQTQYF
DNA: TGTGCCTGGAGGACACAGGTGCGCCAGACCCAGTACTTC

D: NA
V: TRBV9
size: NA
J: TRBJ1-3
CDR3: CASSVAGYGYGNTIYF
DNA: TGTGCCAGCAGCGTAGCAGGGTACGGCTATGGAAACACCATATATTTT

D: NA
V: TRBV10-2
size: NA
J: TRBJ1-2
CDR3: CASTGGPGYGYTF
DNA: TGCGCCAGCACGGGGGGGCCGGGCTATGGCTACACCTTC

D: NA
V: TRBV27
size: NA
J: TRBJ2-7
CDR3: CASSSPAAGAHYEQYF
DNA: TGTGCCAGCAGTTCCCCCGCGGCGGGGGCCCACTACGAGCAGTACTTC